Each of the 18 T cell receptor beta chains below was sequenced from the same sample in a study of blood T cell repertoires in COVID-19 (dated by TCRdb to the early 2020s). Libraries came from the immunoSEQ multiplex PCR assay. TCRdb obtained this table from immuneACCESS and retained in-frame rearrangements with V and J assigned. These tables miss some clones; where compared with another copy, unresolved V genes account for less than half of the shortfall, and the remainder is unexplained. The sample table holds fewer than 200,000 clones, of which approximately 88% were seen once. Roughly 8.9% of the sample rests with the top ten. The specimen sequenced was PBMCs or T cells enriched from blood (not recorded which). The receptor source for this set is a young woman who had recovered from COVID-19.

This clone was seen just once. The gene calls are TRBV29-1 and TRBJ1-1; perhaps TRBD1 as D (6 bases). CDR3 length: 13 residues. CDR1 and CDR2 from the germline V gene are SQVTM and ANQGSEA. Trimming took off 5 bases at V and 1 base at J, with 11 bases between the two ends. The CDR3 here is CSVTTGQNTEAFF. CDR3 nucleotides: TGCAGCGTTACGACAGGACAGAACACTGAAGCTTTCTTT.

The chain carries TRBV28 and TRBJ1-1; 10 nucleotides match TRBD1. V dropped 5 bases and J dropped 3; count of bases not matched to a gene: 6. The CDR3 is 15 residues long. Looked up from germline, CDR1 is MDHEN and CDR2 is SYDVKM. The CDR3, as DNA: TGTGCCAGCAGTGTACCGGGACAGGGGTACACTGAAGCTTTCTTT. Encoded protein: CASSVPGQGYTEAFF.

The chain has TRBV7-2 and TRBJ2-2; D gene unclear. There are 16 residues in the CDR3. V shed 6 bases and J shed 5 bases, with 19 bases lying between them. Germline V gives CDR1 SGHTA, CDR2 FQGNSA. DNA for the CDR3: TGTGCCAGCAGTCTAGTTACCCCTGCGAGTACCGGGGAGCTGTTTTTT. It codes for CASSLVTPASTGELFF.

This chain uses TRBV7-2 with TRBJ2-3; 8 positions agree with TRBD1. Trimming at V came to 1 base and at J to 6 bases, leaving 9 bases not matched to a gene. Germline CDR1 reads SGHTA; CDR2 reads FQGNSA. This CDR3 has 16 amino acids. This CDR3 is CASSLGPGQGPDTQYF. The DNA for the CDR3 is TGTGCCAGCAGCTTAGGTCCCGGACAGGGCCCGGATACGCAGTATTTT.

The CDR3 region is CASSFGQATQPQHF. CDR3 sequence (DNA): TGTGCCAGCAGCTTCGGACAGGCCACGCAGCCCCAGCATTTT. This chain links TRBV5-6 with TRBJ1-5; 7 nucleotides align to TRBD1. The CDR3 totals 14 residues. J was trimmed by 7 bases and V by 2 bases; bases with no gene match: 6. CDR1 is SGHDT and CDR2 is YYEEEE in the germline V gene. The whole variable domain, remainder taken from reference TRBV5-6 and TRBJ1-5, is DAGVTQSPTHLIKTRGQQVTLRCSPKSGHDTVSWYQQALGQGPQFIFQYYEEEERQRGNFPDRFSGHQFPNYSSELNVNALLLGDSALYLCASSFGQATQPQHFGDGTRLSIL.

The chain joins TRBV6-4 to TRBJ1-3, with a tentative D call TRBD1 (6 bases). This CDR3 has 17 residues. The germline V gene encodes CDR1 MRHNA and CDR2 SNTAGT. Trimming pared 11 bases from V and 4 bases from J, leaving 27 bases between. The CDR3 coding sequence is TGTGCCGCATGGGGCCGGTCGTACAGGGTAATGGGAAACACCATATATTTT. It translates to CAAWGRSYRVMGNTIYF.

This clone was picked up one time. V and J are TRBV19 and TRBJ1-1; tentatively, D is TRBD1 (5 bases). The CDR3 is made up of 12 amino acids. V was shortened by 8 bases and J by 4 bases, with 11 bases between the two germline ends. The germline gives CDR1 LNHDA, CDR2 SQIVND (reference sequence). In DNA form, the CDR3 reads TGTGCCAGTGGGAACCAGGGCACTGAAGCTTTCTTT. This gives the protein CASGNQGTEAFF.

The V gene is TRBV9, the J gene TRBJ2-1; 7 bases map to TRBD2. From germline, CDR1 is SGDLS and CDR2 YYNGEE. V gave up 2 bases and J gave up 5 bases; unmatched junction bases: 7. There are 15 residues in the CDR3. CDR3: CASSVASGRNNEQFF. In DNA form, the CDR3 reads TGTGCCAGCAGCGTCGCTAGCGGCAGGAACAATGAGCAGTTCTTC.

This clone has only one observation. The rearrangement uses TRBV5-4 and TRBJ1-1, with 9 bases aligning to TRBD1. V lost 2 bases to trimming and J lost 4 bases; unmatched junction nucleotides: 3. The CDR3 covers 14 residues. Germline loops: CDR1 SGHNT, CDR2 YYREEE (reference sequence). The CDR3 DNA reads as TGTGCCAGCAGCTTAACAGGGGGCGGCACTGAAGCTTTCTTT. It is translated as CASSLTGGGTEAFF.

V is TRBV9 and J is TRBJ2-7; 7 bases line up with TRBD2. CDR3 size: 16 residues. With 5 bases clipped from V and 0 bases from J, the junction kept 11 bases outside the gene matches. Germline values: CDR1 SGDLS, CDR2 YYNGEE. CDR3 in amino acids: CASRLSGVPFSYEQYF. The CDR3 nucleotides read TGTGCCAGCAGGCTGAGCGGGGTCCCCTTCTCCTACGAGCAGTACTTC.

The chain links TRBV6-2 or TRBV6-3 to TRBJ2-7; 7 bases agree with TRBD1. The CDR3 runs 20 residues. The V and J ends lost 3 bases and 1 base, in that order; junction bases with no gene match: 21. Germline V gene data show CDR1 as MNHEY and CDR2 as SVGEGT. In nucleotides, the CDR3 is TGTGCCAGCAGTTATGATGGATTCGGGACAGTACAGCATTCATCCTACGAGCAGTACTTC. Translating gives CASSYDGFGTVQHSSYEQYF.

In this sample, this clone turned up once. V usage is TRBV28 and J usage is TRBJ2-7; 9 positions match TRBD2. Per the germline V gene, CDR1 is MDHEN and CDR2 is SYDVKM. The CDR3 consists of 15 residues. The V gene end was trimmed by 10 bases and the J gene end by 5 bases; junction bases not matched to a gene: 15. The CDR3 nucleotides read TGTGCCACCAACTTGCGGGGGGGCATTTCGCACGAGCAGTACTTC. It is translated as CATNLRGGISHEQYF.

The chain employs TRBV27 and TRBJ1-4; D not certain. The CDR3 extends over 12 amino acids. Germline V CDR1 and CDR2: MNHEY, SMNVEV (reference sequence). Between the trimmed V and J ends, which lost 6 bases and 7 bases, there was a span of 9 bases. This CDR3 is CASRGGSEKLFF. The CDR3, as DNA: TGTGCCAGCAGGGGAGGGAGTGAAAAACTGTTTTTT. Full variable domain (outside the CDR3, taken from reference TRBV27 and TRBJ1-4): EAQVTQNPRYLITVTGKKLTVTCSQNMNHEYMSWYRQDPGLGLRQIYYSMNVEVTDKGDVPEGYKVSRKEKRNFPLILESPSPNQTSLYFCASRGGSEKLFFGSGTQLSVL.

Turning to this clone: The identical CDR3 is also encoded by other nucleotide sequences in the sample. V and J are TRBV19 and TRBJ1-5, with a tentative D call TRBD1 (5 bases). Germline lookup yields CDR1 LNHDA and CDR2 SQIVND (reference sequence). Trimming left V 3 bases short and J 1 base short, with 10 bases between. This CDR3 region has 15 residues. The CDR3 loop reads CASSIGGGSNQPQHF. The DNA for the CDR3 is TGTGCCAGTAGTATCGGGGGTGGGAGCAATCAGCCCCAGCATTTT.

The CDR3 bases are TGCGCCAGCAGCCTATCGGGGGTGGCTGAAGCTTTCTTT. Its translation is CASSLSGVAEAFF. The gene calls are TRBV5-1 and TRBJ1-1; D may be TRBD1 (5 bases). CDR1 and CDR2 (germline): SGHRS, YFSETQ. The CDR3 is 13 residues long. Trimming pared 4 bases from V and 6 bases from J, leaving 13 bases between.

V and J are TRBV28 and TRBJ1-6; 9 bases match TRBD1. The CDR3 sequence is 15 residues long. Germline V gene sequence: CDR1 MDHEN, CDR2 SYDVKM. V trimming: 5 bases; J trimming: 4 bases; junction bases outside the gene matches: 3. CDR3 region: CASSQGTGYNSPLHF. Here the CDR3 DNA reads TGTGCCAGCAGTCAAGGGACAGGGTATAATTCACCCCTCCACTTT.

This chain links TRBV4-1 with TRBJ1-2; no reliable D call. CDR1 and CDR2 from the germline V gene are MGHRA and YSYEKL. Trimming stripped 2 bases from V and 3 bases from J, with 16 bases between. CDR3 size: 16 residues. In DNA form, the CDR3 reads TGCGCCAGCAGCCAAATTCGGGTCGGGAGAGACTATGGCTACACCTTC. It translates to CASSQIRVGRDYGYTF.

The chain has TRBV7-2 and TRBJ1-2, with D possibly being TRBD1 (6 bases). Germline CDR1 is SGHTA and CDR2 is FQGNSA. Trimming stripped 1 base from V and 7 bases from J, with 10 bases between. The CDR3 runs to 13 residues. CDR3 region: CASSLGNRVGYTF. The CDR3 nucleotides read TGTGCCAGCAGCTTAGGGAACAGGGTTGGCTACACCTTC.